This TCR beta chain was sequenced for a study of beta chain features in type 1 diabetes. Study-wide results and limits: Researchers report that Type 1 diabetes patients had moderately but significantly shorter TCRB CDR3s across all four CD4+ subsets. Type 1 diabetes patients showed fewer insertions and more deletions at VDJ junctions.

CDR1 is SGHTA, CDR2 FQGNSA, per germline. V was trimmed by 4 bases and J by 8 bases, leaving 13 bases between them. The CDR3 spans 13 residues. What was sequenced were expressed TCRB transcripts, since all of the isolated RNA had been reverse transcribed. Sequencing used immunoSEQ multiplex PCR; TCRdb keeps in-frame clones, though not all of them. The sample holds roughly 250,000 clones, over 20% seen once. As for this clone: What it recognizes is unknown.

Sequenced material: naive CD4+ T cells from blood. The J gene is TRBJ2-3, the V gene TRBV7-2; D perhaps matches TRBD2 (6 bases). The source is a woman between 40 and 50 years old with type 1 diabetes. The CDR3 sequence: CASSSEARGTQYF. The CDR3 DNA reads TGTGCCAGCAGCTCTGAGGCGCGGGGTACGCAGTATTTT.